This is a list of T cell receptor beta chains from one sample in a study of CD8 T cells in ankylosing spondylitis. TCRdb re-analysed the 5' RACE reads in MiXCR, keeping a single row per CDR3 protein. The data contain a few hundred thousand distinct CDR3 sequences, less than 25% of them seen just once; the ten biggest clones take up 3.5%. The sample was blood, either unsorted or a sorted T cell fraction (not recorded which). Receptors were obtained from a female donor with ankylosing spondylitis or in good health (not recorded which). The CDR3 runs from the conserved cysteine through the conserved F or W. A D gene is named only where the DNA matches it firmly. Rows may omit the clone size; those that give it use once, few, many or a size class.

d_call: .
j_call: TRBJ2-3
clone_size: .
v_call: TRBV4-2
cdr3_nt: TGTGCCAGCAGCCAAGATCGAGGTGGAACTAGCACAGATACGCAGTATTTT
cdr3_aa: CASSQDRGGTSTDTQYF

d_call: .
j_call: TRBJ2-1
clone_size: medium-sized
v_call: TRBV20-1
cdr3_nt: TGCAGTGCCATGGGCTTGGCGGGATTATACAATGAGCAGTTCTTC
cdr3_aa: CSAMGLAGLYNEQFF

d_call: .
j_call: TRBJ2-5
clone_size: .
v_call: TRBV9
cdr3_nt: TGTGCCAGCGGCGTAGGGGGGACACCTATAGAGACCCAGTACTTC
cdr3_aa: CASGVGGTPIETQYF

d_call: .
j_call: TRBJ2-2
clone_size: many
v_call: TRBV6-5
cdr3_nt: TGTGCCAGCAGTTACGACCCGGGGGGGGAGCTGTTTTTT
cdr3_aa: CASSYDPGGELFF

d_call: TRBD1
j_call: TRBJ1-1
clone_size: .
v_call: TRBV6-6
cdr3_nt: TGTGCCAGCAGAGAGACAGGGGGGACTGAAGCTTTCTTT
cdr3_aa: CASRETGGTEAFF

d_call: TRBD2
j_call: TRBJ2-5
clone_size: many
v_call: TRBV29-1
cdr3_nt: TGCAGCGTTGCGCGGGAGATGAGCGGAGAGACCCAGTACTTC
cdr3_aa: CSVAREMSGETQYF

d_call: .
j_call: TRBJ1-1
clone_size: few
v_call: TRBV27
cdr3_nt: TGTGCCAGCAGTTCGCCGAAAGGGGAGTACACTGAAGCTTTCTTT
cdr3_aa: CASSSPKGEYTEAFF

d_call: TRBD1
j_call: TRBJ1-1
clone_size: few
v_call: TRBV12-3/TRBV12-4
cdr3_nt: TGTGCCAGCAGGCTCAGGGGGCGAGCTTTCTTT
cdr3_aa: CASRLRGRAFF

d_call: .
j_call: TRBJ1-6
clone_size: .
v_call: TRBV6-5
cdr3_nt: TGTGCCAGCAGTTACTCTGGGGAGACGGAAGGAGGTTCACCCCTCCACTTT
cdr3_aa: CASSYSGETEGGSPLHF

d_call: .
j_call: TRBJ2-3
clone_size: .
v_call: TRBV7-2
cdr3_nt: TGTGCCAGCCAGCACGATAGGGGGGGGGCAGATACGCAGTATTTT
cdr3_aa: CASQHDRGGADTQYF

d_call: .
j_call: TRBJ2-1
clone_size: .
v_call: TRBV20-1
cdr3_nt: TGCAGTGCTCGGCAGTCACCCTCCTACAATGAGCAGTTCTTC
cdr3_aa: CSARQSPSYNEQFF

d_call: TRBD2
j_call: TRBJ2-1
clone_size: .
v_call: TRBV20-1
cdr3_nt: TGCAGTGCCGGTGCGGGAGGGCCTTCCTACAATGAGCAGTTCTTC
cdr3_aa: CSAGAGGPSYNEQFF

d_call: TRBD1
j_call: TRBJ1-1
clone_size: .
v_call: TRBV9
cdr3_nt: TGTGCCAGCAGCGCTCAAGTGGGACAGGGAGTGGAAGCTTTCTTT
cdr3_aa: CASSAQVGQGVEAFF

d_call: .
j_call: TRBJ2-1
clone_size: .
v_call: TRBV7-2
cdr3_nt: TGTGCCAGCAGCTTTCAAGTAGCACACAATGAGCAGTTCTTC
cdr3_aa: CASSFQVAHNEQFF

d_call: TRBD2
j_call: TRBJ2-5
clone_size: .
v_call: TRBV6-2/TRBV6-3
cdr3_nt: TGTGCCACCGTTCCTAGCGGGAGGGCACAGACCCAGTACTTC
cdr3_aa: CATVPSGRAQTQYF

d_call: .
j_call: TRBJ2-5
clone_size: few
v_call: TRBV15
cdr3_nt: TGTGCCACCAGCAGCCGGTTGGAGGAGACCCAGTACTTC
cdr3_aa: CATSSRLEETQYF

d_call: TRBD2
j_call: TRBJ2-7
clone_size: few
v_call: TRBV4-3
cdr3_nt: TGCGCCAGCAGCCAAGACGGGAGGGCTTTAGACGAGCAGTACTTC
cdr3_aa: CASSQDGRALDEQYF